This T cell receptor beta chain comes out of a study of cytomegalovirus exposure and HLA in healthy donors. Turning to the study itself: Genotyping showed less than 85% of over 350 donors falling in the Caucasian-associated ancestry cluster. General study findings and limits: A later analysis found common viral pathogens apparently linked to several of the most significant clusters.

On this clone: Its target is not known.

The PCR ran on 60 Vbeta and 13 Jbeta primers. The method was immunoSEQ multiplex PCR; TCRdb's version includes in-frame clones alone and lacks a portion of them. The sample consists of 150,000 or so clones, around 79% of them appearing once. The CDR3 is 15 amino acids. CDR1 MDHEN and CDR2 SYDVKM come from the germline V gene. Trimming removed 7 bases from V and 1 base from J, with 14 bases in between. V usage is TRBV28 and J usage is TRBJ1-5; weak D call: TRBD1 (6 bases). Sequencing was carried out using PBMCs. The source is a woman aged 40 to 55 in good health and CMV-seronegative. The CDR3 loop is CASTQAGASNQPQHF. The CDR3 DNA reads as TGTGCCAGCACCCAAGCAGGGGCCAGCAATCAGCCCCAGCATTTT.